This T cell receptor (beta chain) was observed in a study of CD8 T cells in ankylosing spondylitis. Overall study findings and caveats: About 8 highly homologous variants made up a TCR beta motif, and this motif appeared characteristic of ankylosing spondylitis blood. Reactive arthritis synovial fluid and blood were previously reported to contain some motif variants. Matched ankylosing spondylitis synovial fluid reportedly contained a significantly enriched population of disease-linked clones.

TCRdb fed the 5' RACE reads into MiXCR, producing one record per CDR3 protein. The data hold roughly 260,000 distinct CDR3 sequences, with 15% to 25% observed a single time. On this clonotype itself: Its antigen is still unknown.

The receptor's source is a male donor with ankylosing spondylitis or in good health (not recorded which). Sequenced sample: blood, either unsorted or a sorted T cell fraction (not recorded which).

CDR3 residues: CASSFTQGGTEAFF. The CDR3 DNA is TGCGCCAGCAGCTTCACACAGGGGGGCACTGAAGCTTTCTTT. The genes are TRBV5-1 and TRBJ1-1; 8 bases match TRBD1. CDR1 and CDR2 (germline): SGHRS, YFSETQ. Trimming at V came to 2 bases and at J to 4 bases, leaving 4 bases not matched to a gene. The CDR3 contains 14 residues.